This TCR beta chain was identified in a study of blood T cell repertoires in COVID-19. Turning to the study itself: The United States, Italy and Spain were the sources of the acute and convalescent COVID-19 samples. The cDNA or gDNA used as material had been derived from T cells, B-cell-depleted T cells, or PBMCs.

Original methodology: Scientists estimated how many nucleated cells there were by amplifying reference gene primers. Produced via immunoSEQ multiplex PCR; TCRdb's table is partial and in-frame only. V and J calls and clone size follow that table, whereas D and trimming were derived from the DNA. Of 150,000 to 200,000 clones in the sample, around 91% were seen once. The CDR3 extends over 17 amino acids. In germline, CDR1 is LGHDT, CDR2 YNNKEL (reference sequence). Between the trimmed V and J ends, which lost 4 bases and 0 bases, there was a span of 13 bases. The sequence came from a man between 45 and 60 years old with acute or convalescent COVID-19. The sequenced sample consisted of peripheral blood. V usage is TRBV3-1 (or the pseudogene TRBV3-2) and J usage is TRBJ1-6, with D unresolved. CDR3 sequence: CASSLKEGSSYNSPLHF. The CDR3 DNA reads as TGTGCCAGCAGCCTCAAGGAAGGGAGCTCCTATAATTCACCCCTCCACTTT.